This T cell receptor (beta chain) was sequenced in a study of T cell responses to AZD1222 COVID-19 vaccine. Trimming cost V 5 bases and J 3 bases; bases outside gene matches: 12. Germline V gene lookup returns CDR1 SGHAT and CDR2 FQNNGV. CDR3 length: 17 residues. Sequenced by immunoSEQ multiplex PCR; TCRdb stores in-frame clones only, minus some. The sample consists of under 150,000 clones, roughly 90% of them appearing once. The receptor was derived from an adult who received the AZD1222 COVID-19 vaccine. J is TRBJ2-2 and V is TRBV11-2, with 7 bases that match TRBD1. Here the sequenced sample was peripheral blood, taken 28 days after the second AZD1222 dose. The CDR3 DNA sequence: TGTGCCAGCAGCCCTTCACAGGGGATCAAGGACACCGGGGAGCTGTTTTTT. This translates into CASSPSQGIKDTGELFF.